These 30 T cell receptor beta chains share one sample of origin, sequenced in a study of human T cells and chemical hapten exposure. TCRdb re-analysed the RACE reads in MiXCR, keeping a single row per CDR3 protein. The repertoire holds tens of thousands of distinct CDR3 sequences, 8% to 10% seen once, with 20% to 30% in the top ten. As for time point: patch test 3, about 24 weeks after DPC sensitization. As to treatment: therapeutic diphenylcyclopropenone sensitization with weekly scalp DPC. It was from unfractionated whole blood that total RNA was extracted. The starting material was whole blood, obtained in connection with sensitization to the hapten diphenylcyclopropenone (DPC). Source of these receptors: a man between 50 and 59 years old with alopecia areata. Some clones in this sample may be carry-over from other donors' samples.

In this sample, this clonotype turned up many times. The V gene is TRBV20-1, the J gene TRBJ2-1; 10 bases fit TRBD2. The length of the CDR3 is 15 residues. The germline V gene encodes CDR1 DFQATT and CDR2 SNEGSKA (reference sequence). V was clipped by 0 bases and J by 8 bases; unmatched bases: 7. CDR3: CSAREATSGIHEQFF. DNA of the CDR3: TGCAGTGCTAGAGAGGCAACTAGCGGGATCCATGAGCAGTTCTTC.

This clonotype was observed at least ten times. V and J are TRBV19 and TRBJ2-7; D unclear. The germline V gene encodes CDR1 LNHDA and CDR2 SQIVND (reference sequence). Trimming took 8 bases from V and 2 from J, leaving 28 bases between them. The CDR3 is 18 residues long. The CDR3 coding sequence is TGTGCCAGTGCCGACTGGGGTGGAACTAAGACTCTTCCCTACGAGCAGTACTTC. This sequence encodes CASADWGGTKTLPYEQYF. Looking up the rest from reference TRBV19 and TRBJ2-7 gives the full variable domain: DGGITQSPKYLFRKEGQNVTLSCEQNLNHDAMYWYRQDPGQGLRLIYYSQIVNDFQKGDIAEGYSVSREKKESFPLTVTSAQKNPTAFYLCASADWGGTKTLPYEQYFGPGTRLTVT.

This clonotype was picked up a small number of times. The gene calls are TRBV28 and TRBJ2-2, with TRBD1 identical over 9 bases. CDR3 length: 14 amino acids. The J segment lost 6 bases and the V segment lost 5 bases, leaving 4 bases of the junction unmatched. The germline CDR1 and CDR2 sequences are MDHEN and SYDVKM. The chain's CDR3 is CASSDRTGAGELFF. In DNA, the CDR3 is TGTGCCAGCAGTGACCGGACAGGGGCCGGGGAGCTGTTTTTT.

This clonotype showed up many times. The chain joins TRBV18 to TRBJ2-1, with D uncertain. V was pared by 3 bases and J by 5 bases, with 8 bases between. CDR3 size: 13 residues. Germline-derived CDR1 and CDR2 are KGHSH and LQKENI. The CDR3 protein is CASSPPGDNEQFF. Written as DNA, the CDR3 is TGTGCCAGCTCACCCCCCGGAGACAATGAGCAGTTCTTC.

The chain has TRBV20-1 and TRBJ2-5, with 7 bases fitting TRBD2. V lost 6 bases and J lost 4; bases outside the gene matches: 14. The CDR3 totals 15 residues. CDR1 is DFQATT, CDR2 SNEGSKA, per germline (reference sequence). The CDR3 region is CSASVGSGGRETQYF. The CDR3 DNA reads as TGCAGTGCCTCTGTGGGGTCAGGCGGGAGAGAGACCCAGTACTTC.

This clonotype was observed many times. The J gene is TRBJ2-1, the V gene TRBV7-6; 8 positions agree with TRBD2. The length of the CDR3 is 16 residues. With V trimmed by 1 base and J by 7 bases, 9 bases remained unmatched. Germline V CDR1 and CDR2: SGHVS, FNYEAQ. In DNA form, the CDR3 reads TGTGCCAGCAGCTTAGAAGTAAGCGGGAGCGTTAATGAGCAGTTCTTC. Its protein product is CASSLEVSGSVNEQFF.

The rearrangement uses TRBV3-1 and TRBJ2-7; 10 bases are shared with TRBD2. Germline V gene sequence: CDR1 LGHDT, CDR2 YNNKEL (reference sequence). The CDR3 has 15 residues. With V trimmed by 4 bases and J by 1 base, 4 bases remained unmatched. The CDR3 sequence is CASSPISGRSYEQYF. CDR3 coding DNA: TGTGCCAGCAGCCCTATTAGCGGGAGGTCCTACGAGCAGTACTTC.

About this clonotype itself: This could be a read error, since a much larger clone is one nucleotide away. The DNA for the CDR3 is TGTGCCAGCGGGATCGGGGCGGGGGATACGCAGTATTTT. Protein: CASGIGAGDTQYF. This chain links TRBV28 with TRBJ2-3, with a tentative D call TRBD2 (6 bases). The CDR3 sequence is 13 residues long. Trimming took off 8 bases at V and 6 bases at J, with 15 bases between the two ends. Germline loops: CDR1 MDHEN, CDR2 SYDVKM. Complete variable domain (other parts from reference TRBV28 and TRBJ2-3): DVKVTQSSRYLVKRTGEKVFLECVQDMDHENMFWYRQDPGLGLRLIYFSYDVKMKEKGDIPEGYSVSREKKERFSLILESASTNQTSMYLCASGIGAGDTQYFGPGTRLTVL.

This clonotype has a count of ten or more. This chain uses TRBV27 with TRBJ1-2, with unresolved D. Trimming removed 4 bases at V and 3 bases at J, with 15 bases between. The CDR3 covers 15 residues. Germline V CDR1 and CDR2: MNHEY, SMNVEV (reference sequence). The CDR3 DNA reads TGTGCCAGCAGTTCCCTTAAAAGGAGTCACTATGGCTACACCTTC. This encodes CASSSLKRSHYGYTF.

The rearrangement uses TRBV20-1 and TRBJ2-7; 8 bases are a match to TRBD2. There are 14 residues in the CDR3. Germline CDR1 and CDR2: DFQATT and SNEGSKA (reference sequence). J was trimmed by 7 bases and V by 5 bases; bases with no gene match: 13. The CDR3 reads CSADTSGRLREQYF. DNA for the CDR3: TGCAGTGCTGACACTAGCGGTCGACTACGAGAGCAGTACTTC.

This clonotype was found many times. This rearrangement joins TRBV29-1 to TRBJ2-1, with D possibly TRBD2 on 9 matching bases. CDR3 length: 19 residues. The germline V gene has CDR1 SQVTM and CDR2 ANQGSEA. V dropped 7 bases and J dropped 3 bases, with 31 bases sitting between them. CDR3 DNA sequence: TGCAGCGGTTGTTGGGGGGGACAGGTCAGACTAGCGGTCTACAATGAGCAGTTCTTC. This sequence encodes CSGCWGGQVRLAVYNEQFF.

This clonotype was counted between two and nine times. J is TRBJ2-4 and V is TRBV29-1; possibly TRBD1 for D (5 bases). The CDR3 is 16 residues long. V was clipped by 0 bases and J by 2 bases, with 14 bases between them. Germline-derived CDR1 and CDR2 are SQVTM and ANQGSEA. The CDR3 bases are TGCAGCGTTGAAGATGGGTCAGGGTTGTCCAAAAACATTCAGTACTTC. Translation: CSVEDGSGLSKNIQYF.

This clonotype appeared a few times. The chain employs TRBV29-1 and TRBJ2-4; D might be TRBD2 (5 bases). The V end was cut by 6 bases, the J end by 5 bases, with 11 bases between. The V gene's germline CDR1 is SQVTM and CDR2 ANQGSEA. The CDR3 covers 12 residues. The CDR3 bases are TGCAGCGTGGGAGTTTTCGAAAACATTCAGTACTTC. Translated: CSVGVFENIQYF.

The V and J genes are TRBV3-1 and TRBJ2-7; TRBD2 agrees at 10 bases. The germline V gene has CDR1 LGHDT and CDR2 YNNKEL (reference sequence). This CDR3 has 15 residues. With 6 bases clipped from V and 3 bases from J, the junction kept 8 bases outside the gene matches. CDR3 DNA: TGTGCCAGCAGTCGGACTAGCGGCACGGGCTACGAGCAGTACTTC. This codes for CASSRTSGTGYEQYF.

Many counts were recorded for this clonotype. The chain employs TRBV4-3 and TRBJ2-6; unclear D gene. V lost 0 bases, J lost 0 bases, and 6 bases lay in between. Germline lookup yields CDR1 LGHNA and CDR2 YSLEER. The CDR3 is 16 amino acids. DNA for the CDR3: TGCGCCAGCAGCCAAGAAACAACCTCTGGGGCCAACGTCCTGACTTTC. Translating it yields CASSQETTSGANVLTF.

This clonotype came up many times. V usage is TRBV3-1 and J usage is TRBJ2-4; 10 positions agree with TRBD2. Germline V gene data show CDR1 as LGHDT and CDR2 as YNNKEL (reference sequence). V trimming: 4 bases; J trimming: 2 bases; junction bases outside the gene matches: 8. The CDR3 has 17 amino acids. The CDR3 region has the DNA TGTGCCAGCAGCCCCCCGAGCGGGAGGGCGACCAAAAACATTCAGTACTTC. Amino acids: CASSPPSGRATKNIQYF.

This clonotype was seen many times. This sequence joins TRBV29-1 and TRBJ2-7; perhaps TRBD2 as D (6 bases). Germline V CDR1 and CDR2: SQVTM, ANQGSEA. Between the trimmed V and J ends, which lost 6 bases and 6 bases, there was a span of 15 bases. There are 12 residues in the CDR3. The CDR3 region is CSVRDGLREQYF. The CDR3 DNA reads TGCAGCGTGCGGGACGGCCTTCGCGAGCAGTACTTC.

At least ten counts were recorded for this clonotype. This chain links TRBV28 with TRBJ2-7; 8 positions agree with TRBD2. The CDR3 has 15 amino acids. The germline CDR1 and CDR2 sequences are MDHEN and SYDVKM. V trimming: 6 bases; J trimming: 0 bases; junction bases outside the gene matches: 7. The CDR3 sequence: CASRPTSGGSYEQYF. As DNA, the CDR3 is TGTGCCAGCAGACCCACTAGCGGAGGCTCCTACGAGCAGTACTTC.

V is TRBV10-3 and J is TRBJ2-5, with TRBD2 matching over 9 bases. This CDR3 spans 14 amino acids. Germline trimming cut 5 bases from V and 4 bases from J; bases unmatched to any gene: 5. Germline values: CDR1 ENHRY, CDR2 SYGVKD. The CDR3 protein is CAISIGTSRETQYF. As DNA, the CDR3 is TGTGCCATCAGTATCGGGACTAGCAGAGAGACCCAGTACTTC.

There are many counts of this clonotype. The chain uses TRBV5-1 and TRBJ2-1; D possibly corresponds to TRBD2 (6 bases). CDR1 is SGHRS and CDR2 is YFSETQ in the germline V gene. V lost 0 bases and J 7 bases, leaving 11 bases between the germline ends. There are 14 residues in the CDR3. CDR3: CASSLAGSFNEQFF. The CDR3 DNA reads TGCGCCAGCAGCTTGGCCGGGAGTTTTAATGAGCAGTTCTTC. Combining the CDR3 with reference TRBV5-1 and TRBJ2-1 gives the whole variable domain KAGVTQTPRYLIKTRGQQVTLSCSPISGHRSVSWYQQTPGQGLQFLFEYFSETQRNKGNFPGRFSGRQFSNSRSEMNVSTLELGDSALYLCASSLAGSFNEQFFGPGTRLTVL.

The chain joins TRBV7-9 to TRBJ2-7; D not certain. V lost 10 bases and J lost 5, with 18 bases in between. The germline gives CDR1 SEHNR, CDR2 FQNEAQ (reference sequence). CDR3 length equals 13 residues. The DNA of the CDR3 is TGTGCCATCTCACGGGCCACCGGCGACGAGCAGTACTTC. Protein sequence: CAISRATGDEQYF.

This clonotype has ten or more counts. This chain's CDR3 is CASSIGQGGNYGYTF. The CDR3 DNA reads TGTGCCAGCAGCATCGGACAGGGGGGCAACTATGGCTACACCTTC. V usage is TRBV7-2 and J usage is TRBJ1-2, with 10 bases identical to TRBD1. The V gene end was trimmed by 5 bases and the J gene end by 2 bases; junction bases not matched to a gene: 5. CDR3 length equals 15 residues. Per the germline V gene, CDR1 is SGHTA and CDR2 is FQGNSA.

This clonotype was picked up many times. This chain uses TRBV7-2 with TRBJ1-1, with D possibly TRBD1 on 5 matching bases. This CDR3 spans 14 amino acids. Trimming removed 4 bases from V and 1 base from J, with 10 bases in between. The V gene's germline CDR1 is SGHTA and CDR2 FQGNSA. CDR3 amino acids: CASSSDSSNTEAFF. CDR3 DNA sequence: TGTGCCAGCAGCTCAGACAGCTCGAACACTGAAGCTTTCTTT. The whole variable domain, filled in from reference TRBV7-2 and TRBJ1-1, reads GAGVSQSPSNKVTEKGKDVELRCDPISGHTALYWYRQSLGQGLEFLIYFQGNSAPDKSGLPSDRFSAERTGGSVSTLTIQRTQQEDSAVYLCASSSDSSNTEAFFGQGTRLTVV.

At least ten counts were recorded for this clonotype. This chain joins TRBV6-1 and TRBJ2-3; D is perhaps TRBD2 (6 bases). Per germline, CDR1 MNHNS and CDR2 SASEGT. The CDR3 loop spans 15 amino acids. The ends were cut back, 1 base at V and 2 bases at J, with 10 bases in the middle. This CDR3 is CASSEGSGYTDTQYF. The CDR3 DNA reads as TGTGCCAGCAGTGAAGGCAGCGGGTACACAGATACGCAGTATTTT.

This clonotype was observed many times. The chain carries TRBV29-1 and TRBJ2-2; TRBD2 agrees at 10 bases. Germline-derived CDR1 and CDR2 are SQVTM and ANQGSEA. The CDR3 runs to 14 residues. V gave up 5 bases and J gave up 5 bases; unmatched junction bases: 5. As DNA, the CDR3 is TGCAGCGTTCATAGCGGGAGGTTGACCGGGGAGCTGTTTTTT. Translating gives CSVHSGRLTGELFF.

This clonotype was detected many times. The gene calls are TRBV19 and TRBJ1-5, with D perhaps matching TRBD1 (6 bases). There are 16 residues in the CDR3. The germline gives CDR1 LNHDA, CDR2 SQIVND (reference sequence). Between the trimmed V and J ends, which lost 6 bases and 3 bases, there was a span of 18 bases. CDR3 region: CASRPRDTYFNQPQHF. The CDR3, as DNA: TGTGCCAGTAGACCCCGGGACACCTACTTCAATCAGCCCCAGCATTTT.

At least ten counts were recorded for this clonotype. V is TRBV4-1 and J is TRBJ2-4, with D perhaps matching TRBD1 (5 bases). CDR3 length equals 13 residues. Per germline, CDR1 MGHRA and CDR2 YSYEKL. The V end lost 3 bases, the J end lost 11 bases, and 14 bases lay between the germline ends. Written as DNA, the CDR3 is TGCGCCAGCAGCCACCCGGCGACAGTCTTTCAGTACTTC. Translation: CASSHPATVFQYF.

The chain recombines TRBV16 with TRBJ2-2; the D is unclear. This CDR3 has 15 residues. CDR1 KGHSY and CDR2 FQNENV come from the germline V gene. The ends were cut back, 0 bases at V and 0 bases at J, with 5 bases in the middle. The CDR3 loop reads CASSQSRSNTGELFF. Here the CDR3 DNA reads TGTGCCAGCAGCCAATCGAGATCGAACACCGGGGAGCTGTTTTTT.

This clonotype showed up just a few times. CDR3 bases: TGCGCCAGCAGTGAGTCGATGACTGCCAAATATGGCTACACCTTC. It is translated as CASSESMTAKYGYTF. The chain is built from TRBV10-2 and TRBJ1-2; no clear D gene. Germline CDR1 and CDR2: WSHSY and SAAADI. Trimming shortened V by 0 bases and J by 5 bases, and 13 bases separated the two germline ends. The CDR3 has 15 amino acids.

The genes are TRBV5-1 and TRBJ2-3; no firm D call. The CDR3 runs 15 residues. Germline V lookup: CDR1 SGHRS, CDR2 YFSETQ. Between the trimmed V and J ends, which lost 0 bases and 2 bases, there was a span of 10 bases. The CDR3 protein is CASSLGTHDTDTQYF. CDR3 coding DNA: TGCGCCAGCAGCTTGGGGACCCATGACACAGATACGCAGTATTTT.